This paragraph covers one T cell receptor beta chain sequence. The antigen this receptor binds is unknown. No base qualities exist here, and no much larger clone lies one base off it. Per the germline V gene, MDHEN is the CDR1 and SYDVKM is the CDR2. Trimming leaves V shorter by 7 bases and J shorter by 2 bases, with the junction holding 6 bases beyond the gene matches. From its cysteine to its phenylalanine, the CDR3 spans 17 amino acids. The sequence is cut down to CDR3 DNA, 51 bases in frame from base 1. The treatment or condition label for this specimen denotes: preoperative locoregional IRX-2 cytokine immunotherapy. The samples were obtained from a phase Ib study that tested preoperative, locoregional IRX-2 cytokine immunotherapy designed to prime immune responses. Before surgery, IRX-2 was given to the donors, who were patients with early-stage breast cancer. This sample was taken from a study of preoperative IRX-2 immunotherapy in early breast cancer (dated by TCRdb to the late 2010s).

The library was produced with the immunoSEQ multiplex PCR assay. TCRdb holds this immuneACCESS table with in-frame rearrangements only. Some clones are missing; in checked studies, unresolved V genes explain under half, and the rest has no known cause. Within this sample are fewer than 25,000 clones, with over 80% of them counted one time only. The ten largest clones capture roughly 1.2% of the sample. The clonotype comes from a human donor with breast cancer. The sequence links TRBV28 to TRBJ2-3, with 16 bases in between that match TRBD2. Specimen: lymph node tissue, collected after IRX-2 immunotherapy. The DNA reads TGTGCCAGCACCGGGACTAGCGGGAGGGCTTACACAGATACGCAGTATTTT. Translated, this gives CASTGTSGRAYTDTQYF. The CDR3, completed at both ends by the reference TRBV28 and TRBJ2-3 genes, gives the full variable domain DVKVTQSSRYLVKRTGEKVFLECVQDMDHENMFWYRQDPGLGLRLIYFSYDVKMKEKGDIPEGYSVSREKKERFSLILESASTNQTSMYLCASTGTSGRAYTDTQYFGPGTRLTVL.